This T cell receptor beta chain was documented in a study of cytomegalovirus exposure and HLA in healthy donors. Comment on this clone: As yet, its antigen is unknown.

Notes on the study in general: Fewer N-insertions (relative to the roughly 720-donor mean) were reportedly seen in an Asian-associated ancestry cluster in a later analysis. Donor immune exposure was known only as CMV serostatus.

The V gene's germline CDR1 is SGHNT and CDR2 YENEEA. This CDR3 region has 17 residues. V was pared by 0 bases and J by 4 bases, with 7 bases of the junction left unmatched. While unrecorded immune exposures were likely, the donors were nominally healthy when sampled. 60 Vbeta and 13 Jbeta primers were used in PCR. Original analysis: Some 12 million shared chains were among the approximately 80 million unique TCR beta chains that a later analysis counted. Method: immunoSEQ multiplex PCR; TCRdb's copy keeps in-frame clones and lacks some. V, J and clone size were drawn from that table, and D and trimming were deduced from the DNA. Of 200,000 to 250,000 clones detected, nearly 80% appear once; the ten largest clones hold around 1.8%.

The rearrangement links TRBV11-3 to TRBJ2-2; 8 bases fit TRBD2. The clonotype was recovered from a man younger than 35 in good health and CMV-seronegative. Sequencing was done on a sample of PBMCs. The CDR3, as DNA: TGTGCCAGCAGCTTAGATCTCGGGGGGGCCCGCACCGGGGAGCTGTTTTTT. It specifies CASSLDLGGARTGELFF.